These 17 T cell receptor beta chains were sequenced from one sample in a study of vaccination effects on CD4 cells after COVID-19. Here immunoSEQ multiplex PCR was the method, and the copy in TCRdb shows in-frame clones only, minus some. The sample has about 48,000 clones; 67% are singletons. For these TCRs, the target antigens are not known. When less than 13 days of culture had elapsed, CD4+ T cells were isolated. Sample: CD4+ T cells from PBMCs cultured without peptide, taken before COVID-19 vaccination. These receptor sequences come from a human donor who received a COVID-19 vaccine.

The rearrangement links TRBV6-1 to TRBJ1-2; the D is unclear. The CDR3 consists of 14 residues. The germline gives CDR1 MNHNS, CDR2 SASEGT. Trimming stripped 3 bases from V and 0 bases from J, with 8 bases between. CDR3 in amino acids: CASSDRPSNYGYTF. As DNA, the CDR3 is TGTGCCAGCAGTGACAGGCCTTCTAACTATGGCTACACCTTC.

This chain links TRBV3-1 (or the pseudogene TRBV3-2) with TRBJ1-1; 9 bases match TRBD1. The J segment lost 1 base and the V segment lost 6 bases, leaving 9 bases of the junction unmatched. In germline, CDR1 is LGHDT, CDR2 YNNKEL (reference sequence). The CDR3 is 16 amino acids. The CDR3 nucleotides read TGTGCCAGCAGTCCAAATCCGGGACAGGGGAACACTGAAGCTTTCTTT. This sequence encodes CASSPNPGQGNTEAFF.

The CDR3 nucleotides read TGTGCCAGCAGACGACAGGGGTCGCAGTATTTT. Translated: CASRRQGSQYF. The chain has TRBV6-5 and TRBJ2-3; 8 nucleotides agree with TRBD1. Germline V CDR1 and CDR2: MNHEY, SVGAGI. Trimming at V came to 6 bases and at J to 10 bases, leaving 3 bases not matched to a gene. The CDR3 length is 11 residues.

The table lists this clone with a few counts. The chain uses TRBV19 and TRBJ1-5, with D hard to call. Looked up from germline, CDR1 is LNHDA and CDR2 is SQIVND (reference sequence). Deletions cut 4 bases from V and 3 bases from J, with 4 bases between. The CDR3 is made up of 12 amino acids. The CDR3 nucleotides read TGTGCCAGTAGTAAAAACAATCAGCCCCAGCATTTT. It translates to CASSKNNQPQHF. Looking up the rest from reference TRBV19 and TRBJ1-5 gives the full variable domain: DGGITQSPKYLFRKEGQNVTLSCEQNLNHDAMYWYRQDPGQGLRLIYYSQIVNDFQKGDIAEGYSVSREKKESFPLTVTSAQKNPTAFYLCASSKNNQPQHFGDGTRLSIL.

The genes are TRBV4-1 and TRBJ1-5, with a tentative D call TRBD1 (5 bases). Trimming pared 1 base from V and 3 bases from J, leaving 7 bases between. The CDR3 is made up of 14 amino acids. Per germline, CDR1 MGHRA and CDR2 YSYEKL. Written as DNA, the CDR3 is TGCGCCAGCAGCCAAGTGGGGCCCAATCAGCCCCAGCATTTT. Translation gives CASSQVGPNQPQHF.

V usage is TRBV7-3 and J usage is TRBJ1-3; D perhaps matches TRBD1 (5 bases). Trimming removed 2 bases at V and 0 bases at J, with 5 bases between. Germline CDR1 reads SGHTA; CDR2 reads FQGTGA. The CDR3 covers 14 residues. CDR3 residues: CASSLGGSGNTIYF. As DNA, the CDR3 is TGTGCCAGCAGCTTAGGGGGCTCTGGAAACACCATATATTTT.

V and J are TRBV7-2 and TRBJ2-1; D may be TRBD2 (6 bases). Germline V lookup: CDR1 SGHTA, CDR2 FQGNSA. CDR3 length: 20 residues. V lost 0 bases and J 0 bases, leaving 21 bases between the germline ends. CDR3: CASSLARGATVLSSYNEQFF. The DNA of the CDR3 is TGTGCCAGCAGCTTAGCGCGGGGAGCGACTGTACTAAGCTCCTACAATGAGCAGTTCTTC.

A few counts support this clone. The rearrangement links TRBV4-1 to TRBJ1-3; possible D gene TRBD1, 5 bases. The CDR3 length is 16 residues. Germline V gene lookup returns CDR1 MGHRA and CDR2 YSYEKL. V lost 0 bases to trimming and J lost 0 bases, with 9 bases between them. The chain's CDR3 is CASSQEGLPSGNTIYF. As DNA, the CDR3 is TGCGCCAGCAGCCAAGAGGGACTGCCCTCTGGAAACACCATATATTTT.

The gene calls are TRBV2 and TRBJ2-7, with unresolved D. This CDR3 spans 12 amino acids. Germline CDR1 and CDR2: SNHLY and FYNNEI. Trimming took 7 bases from V and 3 from J, leaving 10 bases between them. CDR3 in amino acids: CASKQDYYEQYF. The CDR3 bases are TGTGCCAGCAAGCAGGATTACTACGAGCAGTACTTC. The entire variable domain, with the rest obtained from reference TRBV2 and TRBJ2-7, is as follows: EPEVTQTPSHQVTQMGQEVILRCVPISNHLYFYWYRQILGQKVEFLVSFYNNEISEKSEIFDDQFSVERPDGSNFTLKIRSTKLEDSAMYFCASKQDYYEQYFGPGTRLTVT.

V usage is TRBV6-5 and J usage is TRBJ1-5; no definite D call. The CDR3 sequence is 14 residues long. From germline, CDR1 is MNHEY and CDR2 SVGAGI. Trimming took off 6 bases at V and 7 bases at J, with 16 bases between the two ends. CDR3 residues: CASRAFVDGQPQHF. The CDR3 DNA reads TGTGCCAGCAGAGCCTTCGTCGATGGGCAGCCCCAGCATTTT.

The V and J genes are TRBV7-8 and TRBJ2-7; 12 bases match TRBD2. The CDR3 length is 15 residues. V gave up 5 bases and J gave up 2 bases; unmatched junction bases: 4. The germline V gene encodes CDR1 SGHVS and CDR2 FQNEAQ. In DNA, the CDR3 is TGTGCCAGCAGCCAGGGACTAGCGGGTCCCTACGAGCAGTACTTC. It specifies CASSQGLAGPYEQYF.

The chain is built from TRBV5-1 and TRBJ2-1; the D is unclear. Germline V gene lookup returns CDR1 SGHRS and CDR2 YFSETQ. Trimming left V 2 bases short and J 8 bases short, with 5 bases between. This CDR3 is built from 11 residues. The CDR3, as DNA: TGCGCCAGCAGCTTTAGCTATGAGCAGTTCTTC. It is translated as CASSFSYEQFF.

The chain has TRBV5-6 and TRBJ1-2; 8 bases line up with TRBD1. Germline V gene data show CDR1 as SGHDT and CDR2 as YYEEEE. CDR3 length: 16 residues. After removal of 5 bases from V and 4 bases from J, the junction contained 13 bases not matched to a gene. CDR3 amino acids: CASSHGRKDRAYGYTF. CDR3 nucleotides: TGTGCCAGCAGTCATGGCAGAAAGGACAGGGCCTATGGCTACACCTTC.

The chain joins TRBV28 to TRBJ2-1; 9 bases agree with TRBD2. This CDR3 spans 16 amino acids. Germline CDR1 MDHEN, CDR2 SYDVKM. V was clipped by 7 bases and J by 0 bases; unmatched bases: 7. The CDR3 sequence: CASTRSGSLSYNEQFF. CDR3 DNA: TGTGCCAGCACCCGTAGCGGGAGCCTCTCCTACAATGAGCAGTTCTTC.

As for this clone: Germline is not matched at one junction end, which may reflect a read error. The chain combines TRBV24-1 with TRBJ1-2, with 9 bases that match TRBD1. Germline-derived CDR1 and CDR2 are KGHDR and SFDVKD. This CDR3 spans 14 amino acids. DNA of the CDR3: TGTGCCTCCAGCCCCGGGACAGGGACAGATGGCTACACCTTC. Its translation is CASSPGTGTDGYTF.

V is TRBV3-1 (or the pseudogene TRBV3-2) and J is TRBJ2-3; 16 bases align to TRBD2. Germline CDR1 is LGHDT and CDR2 is YNNKEL (reference sequence). This CDR3 comprises 16 residues. V gave up 5 bases and J gave up 6 bases; unmatched junction bases: 5. CDR3 DNA sequence: TGTGCCAGCAGCTGGAGGGGACTAGCGGGAGGGGATACGCAGTATTTT. Its protein product is CASSWRGLAGGDTQYF.

V and J are TRBV2 and TRBJ1-2; perhaps TRBD1 as D (5 bases). Trimming cost V 8 bases and J 4 bases, with 11 bases left between them. The CDR3 runs to 12 residues. CDR1 and CDR2 (germline): SNHLY, FYNNEI. The CDR3 DNA is TGTGCCAGCTCCAGGGACCGCTATGGCTACACCTTC. This codes for CASSRDRYGYTF.